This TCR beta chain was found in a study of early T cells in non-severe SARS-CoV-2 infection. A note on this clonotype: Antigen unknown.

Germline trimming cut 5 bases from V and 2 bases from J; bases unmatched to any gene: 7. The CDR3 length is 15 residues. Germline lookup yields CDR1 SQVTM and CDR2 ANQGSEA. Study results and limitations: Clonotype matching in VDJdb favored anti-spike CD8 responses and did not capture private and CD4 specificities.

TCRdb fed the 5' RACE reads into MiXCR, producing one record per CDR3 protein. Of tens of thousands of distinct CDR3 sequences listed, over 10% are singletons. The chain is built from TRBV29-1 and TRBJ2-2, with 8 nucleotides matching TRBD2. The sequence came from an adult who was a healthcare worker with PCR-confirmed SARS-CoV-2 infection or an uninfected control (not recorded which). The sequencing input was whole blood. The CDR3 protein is CSVSPTSGNTGELFF. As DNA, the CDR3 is TGCAGCGTTTCCCCCACTAGCGGCAACACCGGGGAGCTGTTTTTT.